This T cell receptor (beta chain) was documented in a study of blood T cell repertoires in COVID-19. As for the study in general: COVID-19 samples, acute and convalescent, were from the United States, Italy and Spain. PBMCs, B-cell-depleted T cells, or T cells were the source of the cDNA or gDNA that made up the material.

The V gene's germline CDR1 is MNHEY and CDR2 SMNVEV (reference sequence). V lost 2 bases, J lost 8 bases, and 8 bases stayed unmatched. The CDR3 totals 15 residues. How the authors handled the data: Estimates of nucleated cell counts were drawn from the amplification of reference gene primers. Only in-frame clones appear in the TCRdb table, and some are missing; sequencing was by immunoSEQ multiplex PCR. The V and J calls and clone size come from that table; D and trimming were worked out from the DNA. Counted here are fewer than 250,000 clones, around four fifths occurring once; the ten biggest clones make up 5.5% to 8%. This clone was counted between two and nine times.

This sequence was found in a woman aged 55-69 years with active or convalescent COVID-19. Sequenced material: peripheral blood. The chain carries TRBV27 and TRBJ1-4; 7 nucleotides match TRBD1. The CDR3 DNA is TGTGCCAGCAGTTTACTCGGCAGGGGGGAGGAAAAACTGTTTTTT. Its translation: CASSLLGRGEEKLFF.